The rows below give T cell receptor beta chains drawn from one sample of a study of CD8 T cells in Susac syndrome. MiXCR, applied by TCRdb to the immunoSEQ multiplex PCR reads, yields one record per CDR3 protein. The table lists 250,000 or so distinct CDR3 sequences, roughly 93% of them singletons, with about 0.07% in the top ten. Sequencing was performed on CD4+ T cells from PBMCs. The origin of the receptors is a human donor with multiple sclerosis. Both conserved end residues are part of each CDR3. A D gene is named only where the DNA matches it firmly. Clone size is not always given. Where it is, it says once, few, many or a class for expanded clones.

J: TRBJ2-1
V: TRBV5-4
D: .
size: .
CDR3: CASSSGLDYNEQFF
DNA: TGTGCCAGCAGCTCGGGACTGGATTACAATGAGCAGTTCTTC

J: TRBJ2-3
V: TRBV12-3/TRBV12-4
D: .
size: .
CDR3: CAVEGAADTQYF
DNA: TGTGCTGTGGAGGGGGCCGCAGATACGCAGTATTTT

J: TRBJ2-1
V: TRBV4-2
D: TRBD2
size: .
CDR3: CASSLGTSQYNEQFF
DNA: TGTGCCAGCAGCCTCGGGACTAGCCAGTACAATGAGCAGTTCTTC

J: TRBJ2-2
V: TRBV6-6
D: TRBD2
size: .
CDR3: CASHGLAGLNTGELFF
DNA: TGTGCCAGCCATGGACTAGCGGGATTGAACACCGGGGAGCTGTTTTTT

J: TRBJ1-3
V: TRBV28
D: .
size: once
CDR3: CASSPPIRHSGNTIYF
DNA: TGTGCCAGCAGTCCCCCGATTCGCCACTCTGGAAACACCATATATTTT

J: TRBJ2-1
V: TRBV20-1
D: .
size: .
CDR3: CSPTSPLNEQFF
DNA: TGCAGTCCTACCTCCCCCCTCAATGAGCAGTTCTTC

J: TRBJ1-6
V: TRBV5-1
D: .
size: .
CDR3: CASSPSPGLTLHF
DNA: TGCGCCAGCAGCCCAAGCCCAGGTCTTACCCTCCACTTT

J: TRBJ2-2
V: TRBV29-1
D: .
size: .
CDR3: CSVRNMGAGELFF
DNA: TGCAGCGTTAGAAACATGGGGGCCGGGGAGCTGTTTTTT

J: TRBJ1-1
V: TRBV5-6
D: .
size: .
CDR3: CASLRRGGTLLEAFF
DNA: TGTGCCAGCTTACGCAGGGGCGGGACTCTCCTAGAAGCTTTCTTT

J: TRBJ2-1
V: TRBV4-1
D: .
size: .
CDR3: CASSLSEGTYNEQFF
DNA: TGCGCCAGCAGCCTGAGCGAAGGGACCTACAATGAGCAGTTCTTC

J: TRBJ1-5
V: TRBV4-1
D: TRBD1
size: .
CDR3: CASSQPLGQGGQPQHF
DNA: TGCGCCAGCAGCCAACCCCTCGGACAGGGCGGTCAGCCCCAGCATTTT

J: TRBJ2-3
V: TRBV7-2
D: TRBD2
size: .
CDR3: CASSQLWTSGGMADTQYF
DNA: TGTGCCAGCAGCCAGCTGTGGACTAGCGGTGGGATGGCAGATACGCAGTATTTT

J: TRBJ1-5
V: TRBV21-1
D: .
size: .
CDR3: CASSSLGQEGLHF
DNA: TGTGCCAGCAGCAGTCTGGGACAGGAGGGATTGCATTTT